Following are 30 T cell receptor beta chains from one sample sequenced in a study of blood T cell repertoires in COVID-19. The table came from immunoSEQ multiplex PCR; TCRdb's copy has only in-frame clones and leaves some out. The table shows roughly 100,000 clones, with approximately 82% occurring only once. Sequencing used peripheral blood. These receptors were obtained from a man aged 55-75 years with active or convalescent COVID-19.

V gene TRBV27 combines with J gene TRBJ1-5; no clear D gene. Germline-derived CDR1 and CDR2 are MNHEY and SMNVEV (reference sequence). There are 15 residues in the CDR3. Between the trimmed V and J ends, which lost 7 bases and 2 bases, there was a span of 15 bases. The CDR3 spells CASTPRGKGNQPQHF. CDR3 DNA: TGTGCCAGCACTCCTAGAGGGAAGGGCAATCAGCCCCAGCATTTT.

This clone occurred once. CDR3 DNA: TGTGCCAGCAGTAGGACAGAAAACTATGGCTACACCTTC. Amino acid sequence: CASSRTENYGYTF. The chain joins TRBV12-3 or TRBV12-4 to TRBJ1-2; a weak D match, TRBD1 (6 bases). There are 13 residues in the CDR3. V lost 5 bases and J lost 2, with 9 bases in between.

The gene calls are TRBV24-1 and TRBJ2-2; 11 bases agree with TRBD1. Germline V lookup: CDR1 KGHDR, CDR2 SFDVKD. This CDR3 contains 16 residues. V dropped 4 bases and J dropped 6; count of bases not matched to a gene: 6. CDR3 coding DNA: TGTGCCACCAGTGACCCCGGACAGGGGGCCCCCGGGGAGCTGTTTTTT. It specifies CATSDPGQGAPGELFF.

The rearrangement joins TRBV29-1 to TRBJ2-2; 12 bases align to TRBD2. The CDR3 has 15 residues. Germline V gene data show CDR1 as SQVTM and CDR2 as ANQGSEA. J gave up 7 bases and V 1 base, and 4 bases lay outside the gene matches. The CDR3 is CSVEARTSGNGELFF. For the CDR3, the DNA is TGCAGCGTTGAAGCGAGGACTAGCGGGAACGGGGAGCTGTTTTTT.

The V gene is TRBV27, the J gene TRBJ2-1; 9 nucleotides line up with TRBD2. The CDR3 is made up of 17 amino acids. Trimming took 8 bases from V and 5 from J; bases not matched to a gene: 16. Per germline, CDR1 MNHEY and CDR2 SMNVEV (reference sequence). CDR3 region: CASVGPLAGGQNNEQFF. CDR3 nucleotides: TGTGCCAGCGTTGGCCCTCTCGCGGGAGGGCAGAACAATGAGCAGTTCTTC.

The gene calls are TRBV9 and TRBJ2-2, with D possibly being TRBD1 (5 bases). The CDR3 is made up of 15 amino acids. Trimming cost V 0 bases and J 7 bases, with 13 bases left between them. The germline gives CDR1 SGDLS, CDR2 YYNGEE. CDR3 protein: CASSVAGRESGELFF. The CDR3 nucleotides read TGTGCCAGCAGCGTAGCAGGCAGGGAAAGCGGGGAGCTGTTTTTT.

The sample holds many counts of this clone. This chain connects TRBV4-1 to TRBJ1-1, with 7 bases matching TRBD1. Germline V gene data show CDR1 as MGHRA and CDR2 as YSYEKL. With 5 bases clipped from V and 3 bases from J, the junction kept 6 bases outside the gene matches. The CDR3 contains 14 residues. The CDR3, as DNA: TGCGCCAGCAGCAGACAGGGTCGGGACACTGAAGCTTTCTTT. Its protein product is CASSRQGRDTEAFF.

The chain employs TRBV21-1 and TRBJ2-7; the DNA was not compared with TRBD2, the D call given in the table. TRBV21-1 is noted as a pseudogene. CDR3 length: 19 amino acids. The CDR3 sequence: CASSKEGSSSGKRDYEQYV. For the CDR3, the DNA is TGTGCCAGCAGCAAAGAGGGGAGTTCGAGCGGGAAGAGGGACTACGAGCAGTACGTC.

V is TRBV11-2 and J is TRBJ1-1; 8 positions agree with TRBD1. Germline assignment: CDR1 SGHAT and CDR2 FQNNGV. There are 15 residues in the CDR3. J was trimmed by 2 bases and V by 5 bases; bases with no gene match: 7. CDR3 sequence reads: CASSAAGTGNTEAFF. Written as DNA, the CDR3 is TGTGCCAGCAGCGCCGCCGGGACAGGCAACACTGAAGCTTTCTTT.

The V and J genes are TRBV24-1 and TRBJ2-3, with D tentatively TRBD2 (5 bases). The CDR3 covers 14 residues. V was shortened by 7 bases and J by 4 bases, with 14 bases between the two germline ends. Germline-derived CDR1 and CDR2 are KGHDR and SFDVKD. The CDR3 coding sequence is TGTGCCACCAGCCAGACCAGCGGCCCAGATACGCAGTATTTT. Protein: CATSQTSGPDTQYF.

V gene TRBV4-3 combines with J gene TRBJ1-5; D not resolved. Germline-derived CDR1 and CDR2 are LGHNA and YSLEER. Trimming shortened V by 4 bases and J by 5 bases, and 9 bases separated the two germline ends. The CDR3 runs to 13 residues. The CDR3 region has the DNA TGCGCCAGCAGCCCTCACCAGGATCAGCCCCAGCATTTT. Protein sequence: CASSPHQDQPQHF.

V and J are TRBV3-1 (or the pseudogene TRBV3-2) and TRBJ1-1; 10 positions agree with TRBD1. The CDR3 consists of 14 residues. Trimming cost V 2 bases and J 7 bases; bases outside gene matches: 4. The germline V gene encodes CDR1 LGHDT and CDR2 YNNKEL (reference sequence). CDR3 amino acids: CASSQRQGADEAFF. The CDR3 DNA follows: TGTGCCAGCAGCCAAAGACAGGGGGCGGATGAAGCTTTCTTT.

Points on this clone: This may come from a read error, since a much larger clone is one base off. J is TRBJ2-7 and V is TRBV7-2; D may be TRBD1 (6 bases). The V end was cut by 1 base, the J end by 2 bases, with 9 bases between. The CDR3 runs to 14 residues. Per germline, CDR1 SGHTA and CDR2 FQGNSA. CDR3 residues: CASSLDAGAYEQYV. The CDR3 DNA is TGTGCCAGCAGCTTAGATGCAGGGGCCTACGAGCAGTACGTC.

This clone was counted a few times. This rearrangement joins TRBV2 to TRBJ1-1, with D unclear. Germline V lookup: CDR1 SNHLY, CDR2 FYNNEI. The V gene lost 4 bases and the J gene lost 1 base, with 7 bases spanning the gap. The CDR3 loop spans 13 amino acids. Here the CDR3 DNA reads TGTGCCAGCAGTGGTATGCGGAACACTGAAGCTTTCTTT. Its translation: CASSGMRNTEAFF.

This chain uses TRBV6-6 with TRBJ2-2; 8 bases match TRBD1. V gave up 7 bases and J gave up 0 bases; unmatched junction bases: 4. The CDR3 runs to 15 residues. The germline V gene encodes CDR1 MNHNY and CDR2 SVGAGI (reference sequence). The DNA for the CDR3 is TGTGCCAGCATTAAGGACAGGGCGAACACCGGGGAGCTGTTTTTT. Its translation is CASIKDRANTGELFF.

This clone has just one count. The V and J genes are TRBV10-3 and TRBJ2-7; no definite D call. CDR1 is ENHRY, CDR2 SYGVKD, per germline. This CDR3 is 12 amino acids long. The V end was cut by 4 bases, the J end by 3 bases, with 7 bases between. In DNA form, the CDR3 reads TGTGCCATCAGTGCGAACGGCTACGAGCAGTACGTC. It is translated as CAISANGYEQYV.

The V and J genes are TRBV13 and TRBJ2-6; 11 nucleotides agree with TRBD1. CDR3 length: 19 residues. CDR1 is PRHDT and CDR2 is FYEKMQ in the germline V gene (reference sequence). J gave up 0 bases and V 5 bases, and 9 bases lay outside the gene matches. CDR3: CASSEFLGTGGSGANVLTF. Here the CDR3 DNA reads TGTGCCAGCAGCGAGTTCCTCGGGACAGGGGGCTCTGGGGCCAACGTCCTGACTTTC.

V is TRBV7-8 and J is TRBJ2-1; TRBD1 matches at 8 bases. The germline gives CDR1 SGHVS, CDR2 FQNEAQ. V dropped 4 bases and J dropped 1; count of bases not matched to a gene: 12. This CDR3 has 18 amino acids. The CDR3 spells CASSWGQDSGLSYNEQFF. The CDR3 coding sequence is TGTGCCAGCAGCTGGGGACAGGACAGCGGCCTTTCCTACAATGAGCAGTTCTTC.

The chain couples TRBV2 to TRBJ1-2; no reliable D call. The V and J ends lost 5 bases and 5 bases respectively, with 18 bases between them. This CDR3 is built from 15 residues. Germline V gene data show CDR1 as SNHLY and CDR2 as FYNNEI. CDR3 amino acids: CASSPSIGSGYGYTF. The CDR3 bases are TGTGCCAGCAGTCCGTCGATAGGTTCGGGGTATGGCTACACCTTC.

The chain carries TRBV11-2 and TRBJ1-1; D remains unclear. Trimming pared 3 bases from V and 1 base from J, leaving 9 bases between. CDR3 length equals 14 residues. Germline V gene sequence: CDR1 SGHAT, CDR2 FQNNGV. The CDR3 loop is CASSLGERNTEAFF. The CDR3 DNA sequence: TGTGCCAGCAGCTTGGGCGAAAGGAACACTGAAGCTTTCTTT. Variable domain in full (rest from reference TRBV11-2 and TRBJ1-1): EAGVAQSPRYKIIEKRQSVAFWCNPISGHATLYWYQQILGQGPKLLIQFQNNGVVDDSQLPKDRFSAERLKGVDSTLKIQPAKLEDSAVYLCASSLGERNTEAFFGQGTRLTVV.

The chain has TRBV7-9 and TRBJ1-1; TRBD1 is a possible D gene (6 bases). Looked up from germline, CDR1 is SEHNR and CDR2 is FQNEAQ (reference sequence). Trimming took off 5 bases at V and 4 bases at J, with 14 bases between the two ends. The CDR3 extends over 14 amino acids. CDR3 sequence (DNA): TGTGCCAGCAGCACCCACGGGGGGCCCACTGAAGCTTTCTTT. Residues: CASSTHGGPTEAFF.

The CDR3 region has the DNA TGCAGCGCCGTCCTGGACACGAACAACTATGGCTACACCTTC. This codes for CSAVLDTNNYGYTF. The chain carries TRBV29-1 and TRBJ1-2; TRBD1 might be the D (5 bases). The ends were cut back, 7 bases at V and 2 bases at J, with 17 bases in the middle. Per the germline V gene, CDR1 is SQVTM and CDR2 is ANQGSEA. CDR3 size: 14 residues.

The rearrangement links TRBV7-9 to TRBJ2-1; TRBD1 matches 7 bases. Trimming removed 1 base from V and 7 bases from J; junction bases left unmatched: 7. Germline V lookup: CDR1 SEHNR, CDR2 FQNEAQ (reference sequence). The CDR3 spans 15 residues. CDR3 nucleotides: TGTGCCAGCAGCTTAGGACAGGGAGAGAGAAATGAGCAGTTCTTC. As protein: CASSLGQGERNEQFF.

This clone showed up just once. The V and J genes are TRBV18 and TRBJ2-1; TRBD1 matches at 12 bases. CDR1 is KGHSH and CDR2 is LQKENI in the germline V gene. The ends lost 6 bases at V and 7 bases at J; junction bases unmatched: 10. This CDR3 comprises 16 residues. CDR3 coding DNA: TGTGCCAGCTCTGAATACGGGACAGGGGGCCGTAATGAGCAGTTCTTC. Its translation is CASSEYGTGGRNEQFF.

This clone has ten or more counts. The V and J genes are TRBV5-5 and TRBJ1-4; D is possibly TRBD1 (6 bases). The CDR3 consists of 16 residues. Germline V gene data show CDR1 as SGHKS and CDR2 as YYEKEE (reference sequence). V was pared by 4 bases and J by 2 bases, with 15 bases between. In DNA form, the CDR3 reads TGTGCCAGCAGCCCTGACAGGAAGGCTACTAATGAAAAACTGTTTTTT. Its protein is CASSPDRKATNEKLFF.

This chain links TRBV6-1 with TRBJ2-5; TRBD2 matches at 12 bases. The CDR3 consists of 16 residues. V gave up 3 bases and J gave up 4 bases; unmatched junction bases: 6. From germline, CDR1 is MNHNS and CDR2 SASEGT. The CDR3 reads CASSDQATSGRETQYF. CDR3 bases: TGTGCCAGCAGTGACCAAGCGACTAGCGGGAGAGAGACCCAGTACTTC.

CDR3 loop: CASSFGRAYEAFF. DNA for the CDR3: TGTGCCAGCAGTTTCGGCAGGGCTTACGAAGCTTTCTTT. The gene calls are TRBV28 and TRBJ1-1; tentative D call: TRBD1 (5 bases). The V gene lost 3 bases and the J gene lost 8 bases, with 13 bases spanning the gap. The germline V gene encodes CDR1 MDHEN and CDR2 SYDVKM. There are 13 residues in the CDR3.

This chain links TRBV2 with TRBJ2-5, with TRBD1 matching over 7 bases. CDR3 length: 15 amino acids. Germline CDR1 is SNHLY and CDR2 is FYNNEI. J was trimmed by 3 bases and V by 6 bases; bases with no gene match: 10. CDR3 protein: CASSPLTTGKETQYF. The CDR3 bases are TGTGCCAGCAGCCCACTAACGACAGGGAAAGAGACCCAGTACTTC.

The chain recombines TRBV9 with TRBJ2-7; the match to TRBD2 covers 7 bases. The CDR3 runs to 15 residues. The V segment lost 0 bases and the J segment 0 bases; nucleotides outside the gene matches: 3. Germline CDR1 is SGDLS and CDR2 is YYNGEE. CDR3: CASSVEAGLSYEQYF. CDR3 nucleotide sequence: TGTGCCAGCAGCGTAGAAGCGGGGCTCTCCTACGAGCAGTACTTC.

V gene TRBV6-6 combines with J gene TRBJ1-2; 8 bases are a match to TRBD1. Germline V gene lookup returns CDR1 MNHNY and CDR2 SVGAGI (reference sequence). This CDR3 comprises 12 residues. The V gene end was trimmed by 7 bases and the J gene end by 8 bases; junction bases not matched to a gene: 6. The CDR3 reads CASTPTGVGYTF. CDR3 nucleotide sequence: TGTGCCAGCACCCCGACAGGGGTAGGCTACACCTTC.